Listed here is a single TCR beta chain. Its antigen is still unknown. The data stem from a study of T-cell reconstitution after alpha-beta-depleted transplantation in children. General study results and limits: Roughly two months post-transplant, alpha-beta T cells reportedly originated from several hundred graft clones that had expanded.

The TCRbeta library incorporated unique molecular identifiers. TCRdb redid the calling of the PCR reads with MiXCR, one entry per CDR3 protein. The table includes a few hundred thousand distinct CDR3 sequences, more than 20% detected once. J lost 3 bases, V lost 4 bases, and 7 bases had no gene match. The CDR3 runs 15 residues. The germline V gene has CDR1 KGHDR and CDR2 SFDVKD. This TCR was recovered from a boy under two years old with Wiskott-Aldrich syndrome, due to receive a stem cell transplant. The sample was PBMCs, taken before TCRalphabeta/CD19-depleted stem cell transplant. The chain links TRBV24-1 to TRBJ2-7, with TRBD2 matching 8 bases. CDR3 nucleotides: TGTGCCACCAGTGACCACAGCGGGAGCATCTACGAGCAGTACTTC. The encoded protein is CATSDHSGSIYEQYF.